The 9 T cell receptor beta chains given below trace back to one sample, sequenced in a study of T cell repertoires in cytomegalovirus infection. Each CDR3 protein gets one entry after TCRdb re-called the reads with MiXCR. The sample includes about 110,000 distinct CDR3 sequences, around 10% seen only once; the top ten take approximately 33%. For these TCRs, the target antigens are not known. Sample: PBMCs, sequenced either directly or after in vitro stimulation (not recorded which). Source of these receptors: a human donor in good health (CMV status not recorded). Some clones in this sample may be carry-over from other donors' samples.

This clonotype was counted between two and nine times. The chain carries TRBV7-8 and TRBJ1-2, with D unclear. From germline, CDR1 is SGHVS and CDR2 FQNEAQ. Trimming left V 3 bases short and J 6 bases short, with 17 bases between. The CDR3 runs to 15 residues. CDR3 loop: CASSFGRGPADGYTF. CDR3 sequence (DNA): TGTGCCAGCAGCTTTGGGAGAGGGCCCGCAGATGGCTACACCTTC.

Remarks on this clonotype: One base away lies a much larger clone, so this may be a sequencing read error. J is TRBJ2-7 and V is TRBV19, with unresolved D. CDR3 length: 13 residues. The germline V gene encodes CDR1 LNHDA and CDR2 SQIVND (reference sequence). The CDR3 sequence is CARSIDLSYEQYF. The CDR3, as DNA: TGTGCCCGTAGTATTGATTTATCCTACGAGCAGTACTTC.

This clonotype has ten or more counts. The chain employs TRBV12-3 or TRBV12-4 and TRBJ1-1; D is perhaps TRBD1 (5 bases). The CDR3 loop spans 11 amino acids. V was clipped by 5 bases and J by 4 bases, with 5 bases between them. The CDR3 DNA sequence: TGTGCCAGCAGTAGGGGCACTGAAGCTTTCTTT. Its translation is CASSRGTEAFF.

CDR3 nucleotide sequence: TGTGCCAGGTGGACAGGTTATAGCAATCAGCCCCAGCATTTT. It yields the protein CARWTGYSNQPQHF. The V gene is TRBV19, the J gene TRBJ1-5; 7 nucleotides align to TRBD1. This CDR3 comprises 14 residues. Germline lookup yields CDR1 LNHDA and CDR2 SQIVND (reference sequence). Trimming cost V 9 bases and J 0 bases; bases outside gene matches: 5.

There are many counts of this clonotype. The rearrangement joins TRBV11-3 to TRBJ1-2; D is possibly TRBD1 (5 bases). This CDR3 contains 15 residues. Trimming left V 5 bases short and J 8 bases short, with 21 bases between. Germline values: CDR1 SGHNT, CDR2 YENEEA. The CDR3 nucleotides are TGTGCCAGCAGCCCTAGGGACGGCGGGTATGGAGGCTACACCTTC. Protein: CASSPRDGGYGGYTF.

This sequence joins TRBV14 and TRBJ2-1; D uncertain. The CDR3 runs to 14 residues. Germline CDR1 and CDR2: SGHDN and FVKESK. V was trimmed by 4 bases and J by 0 bases, leaving 7 bases between them. As DNA, the CDR3 is TGTGCCAGCAGCCGGGCTAGCTCCTACAATGAGCAGTTCTTC. Protein sequence: CASSRASSYNEQFF.

This clonotype showed up just a few times. V gene TRBV7-8 combines with J gene TRBJ2-5, with 10 bases identical to TRBD2. The germline V gene encodes CDR1 SGHVS and CDR2 FQNEAQ. Unmatched junction bases numbered 5, after V lost 5 bases and J lost 2 bases. The CDR3 covers 15 residues. CDR3 in amino acids: CASSPGTSEQETQYF. For the CDR3, the DNA is TGTGCCAGCAGCCCAGGGACTAGCGAGCAAGAGACCCAGTACTTC. The entire variable domain, with the rest obtained from reference TRBV7-8 and TRBJ2-5, is as follows: GAGVSQSPRYKVAKRGQDVALRCDPISGHVSLFWYQQALGQGPEFLTYFQNEAQLDKSGLPSDRFFAERPEGSVSTLKIQRTQQEDSAVYLCASSPGTSEQETQYFGPGTRLLVL.

This clonotype has only a few counts. The rearrangement joins TRBV18 to TRBJ2-7; 7 bases fit TRBD1. V was pared by 0 bases and J by 2 bases, with 4 bases of the junction left unmatched. Germline CDR1 KGHSH, CDR2 LQKENI. The CDR3 totals 15 residues. DNA for the CDR3: TGTGCCAGCTCACCACCGTCTCAGGGGGCCTACGAGCAGTACTTC. Protein: CASSPPSQGAYEQYF.

CDR3 in amino acids: CASSTTETGGGNTIYF. In DNA, the CDR3 is TGTGCCAGCAGTACAACTGAGACAGGGGGCGGAAACACCATATATTTT. The rearrangement links TRBV6-6 to TRBJ1-3; TRBD1 matches at 10 bases. CDR3 length: 16 residues. Looked up from germline, CDR1 is MNHNY and CDR2 is SVGAGI (reference sequence). V dropped 5 bases and J dropped 4; count of bases not matched to a gene: 8.